This TCR beta chain was identified during a study of CD8+CD57+ T cells in acquired aplastic anemia. In the study overall: Sorted cells (CD4+ and CD8+) yielded DNA amounts that averaged about 3.1 ug.

Germline V gene data show CDR1 as SNHLY and CDR2 as FYNNEI. The CDR3 loop spans 15 amino acids. With 5 bases clipped from V and 7 bases from J, the junction kept 13 bases outside the gene matches. The sequenced patients had an expansion of CD8+CD57+ cells seen by flow cytometry. Prior therapy had not been administered to any patient at the time of blood sampling. Points from the study as a whole: More than 25 was the count of CD8+ CDR3 sequences that patients shared with controls.

Genomic DNA was employed as the template in profiling TCR beta VDJ and CDR3. TCRdb reprocessed the reads via MiXCR and lists one record per CDR3 protein. The table shows approximately 190,000 distinct CDR3 sequences, with nearly 50% occurring only once. Regarding this clonotype: What it recognizes is unknown.

This TCR was recovered from a human donor with aplastic anemia. The sample comprised sorted CD4+, CD8+, or CD8+CD57+ T cells (not recorded which) from PBMCs. This chain connects TRBV2 to TRBJ2-7; 8 positions agree with TRBD1. In DNA, the CDR3 is TGTGCCAGCAGTCTAACCGGTCAGGGGGCGCGTGAGCAGTACTTC. Amino acids: CASSLTGQGAREQYF.